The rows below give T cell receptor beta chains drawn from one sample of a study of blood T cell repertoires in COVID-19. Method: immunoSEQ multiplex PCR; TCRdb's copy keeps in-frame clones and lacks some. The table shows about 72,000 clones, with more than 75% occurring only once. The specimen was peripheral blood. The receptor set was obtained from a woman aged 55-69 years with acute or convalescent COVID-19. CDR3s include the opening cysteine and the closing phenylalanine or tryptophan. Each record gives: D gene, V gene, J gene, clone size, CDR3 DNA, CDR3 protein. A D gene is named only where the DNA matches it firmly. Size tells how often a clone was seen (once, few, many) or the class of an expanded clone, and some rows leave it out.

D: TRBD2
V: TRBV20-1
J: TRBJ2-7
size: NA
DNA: TGCAGTGCTAGTTCCCCTAGCGGGGGGGCGGACGAGCAGTACTTC
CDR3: CSASSPSGGADEQYF

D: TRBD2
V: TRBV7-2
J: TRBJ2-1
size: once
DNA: TGTGCCAGCAGCTTAGAAGGACTAGCGGGGGCATACAATGAGCAGTTCTTC
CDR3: CASSLEGLAGAYNEQFF

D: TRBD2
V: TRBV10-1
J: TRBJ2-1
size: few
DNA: TGCGCCAGCAGTAGTAGCGGGGGAACTGAGCAGTTCTTC
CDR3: CASSSSGGTEQFF

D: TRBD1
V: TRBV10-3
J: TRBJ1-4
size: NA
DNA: TGTGCCATCAGTGTTGACAGGGGGGAAAAACTGTTTTTT
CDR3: CAISVDRGEKLFF

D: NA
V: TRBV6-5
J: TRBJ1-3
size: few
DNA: TGTGCCAGCAGCACGACAGGCTCTGGAAACACCATATATTTT
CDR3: CASSTTGSGNTIYF

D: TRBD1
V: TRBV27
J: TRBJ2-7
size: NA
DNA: TGTGCCAGCAGTGCCGGGACAGGGATCCACGAGCAGTACTTC
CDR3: CASSAGTGIHEQYF

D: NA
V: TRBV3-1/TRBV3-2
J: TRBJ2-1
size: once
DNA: TGTGCCAGCCGAACTGTCGGGGGGCATGAGCAGTTCTTC
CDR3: CASRTVGGHEQFF

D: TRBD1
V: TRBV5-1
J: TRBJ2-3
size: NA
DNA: TGCGCCAGCAGCCGGAACAGGGGGCTTAGCACAGATACGCAGTATTTT
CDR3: CASSRNRGLSTDTQYF

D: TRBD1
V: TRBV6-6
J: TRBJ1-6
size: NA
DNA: TGTGCCAGCAGTCCGCAGTCGGGGACAGGGTCGGGGCGTTCACCCCTCCACTTT
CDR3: CASSPQSGTGSGRSPLHF

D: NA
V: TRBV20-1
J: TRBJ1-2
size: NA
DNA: TGCAGTGCTAGCCAGGCGGGCGGCTACACCTTC
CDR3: CSASQAGGYTF

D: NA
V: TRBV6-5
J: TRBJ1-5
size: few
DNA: TGTGCCAGCAGTTCGCGGGCCCCCAATCAGCCCCAGCATTTT
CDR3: CASSSRAPNQPQHF

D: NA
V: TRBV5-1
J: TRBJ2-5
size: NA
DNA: TGCGCCAGCAGCTTGGTGGCGGGGAATAGGGAGACCCAGTACTTC
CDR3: CASSLVAGNRETQYF

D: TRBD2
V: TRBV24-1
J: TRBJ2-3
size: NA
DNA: TGTGCCACCAGTGATCCTAGACTAGCGGGGAGCACAGATACGCAGTATTTT
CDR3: CATSDPRLAGSTDTQYF

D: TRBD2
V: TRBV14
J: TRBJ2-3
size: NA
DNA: TGTGCCAGCAGCCAACAGGGACTAGCGATTGGAGATACGCAGTATTTT
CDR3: CASSQQGLAIGDTQYF

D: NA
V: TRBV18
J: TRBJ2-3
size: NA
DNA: TGTGCCAGCTCACCACCTCACAGGGATGGGAGCACAGATACGCAGTATTTT
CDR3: CASSPPHRDGSTDTQYF

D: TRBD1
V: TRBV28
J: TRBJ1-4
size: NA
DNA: TGTGCCAGCAGCTCGGGACAGGGACGGGAAAAACTGTTTTTT
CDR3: CASSSGQGREKLFF

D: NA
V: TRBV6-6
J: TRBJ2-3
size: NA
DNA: TGTGCCAGCAGTCGCAAACGGGACTCCAGCACAGATACGCAGTATTTT
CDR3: CASSRKRDSSTDTQYF

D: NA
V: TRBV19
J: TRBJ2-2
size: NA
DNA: TGTGCCAGTAGTATGGGGAGGCACACCGGGGAGCTGTTTTTT
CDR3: CASSMGRHTGELFF

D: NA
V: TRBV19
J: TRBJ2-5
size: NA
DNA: TGTGCCAGTAGTATAGAGGGCCGGACTGGTTTTCAGACCCAGTACTTC
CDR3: CASSIEGRTGFQTQYF

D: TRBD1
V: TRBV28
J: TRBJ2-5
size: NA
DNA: TGTGCCAGCAGCTCCAGTCCCAGGGGGAAAGAGACCCAGTACTTC
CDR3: CASSSSPRGKETQYF

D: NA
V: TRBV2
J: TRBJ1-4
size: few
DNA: TGTGCCAGCAGTGTGGTTGCAGGGGAGGGCGAAAAACTGTTTTTT
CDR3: CASSVVAGEGEKLFF

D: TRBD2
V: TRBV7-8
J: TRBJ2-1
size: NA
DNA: TGTGCCAGCAGACAAAACTCGGGGGGGCCCAACAATGAGCAGTTCTTC
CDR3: CASRQNSGGPNNEQFF

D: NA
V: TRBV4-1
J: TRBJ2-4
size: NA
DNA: TGCGCCAGCAGCCACGTAGGGATACAGGTAGCCAAAAACATTCAGTACTTC
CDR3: CASSHVGIQVAKNIQYF

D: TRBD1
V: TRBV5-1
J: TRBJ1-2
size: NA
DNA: TGCGCCAGCAGCCGCCCCGAGGACAGGGGGCACGGCTACACCTTC
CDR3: CASSRPEDRGHGYTF

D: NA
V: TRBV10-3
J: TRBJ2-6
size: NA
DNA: TGTGCCATCAGTGCCACGTCTTCGAGCTCTGGGGCCAACGTCCTGACTTTC
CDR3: CAISATSSSSGANVLTF

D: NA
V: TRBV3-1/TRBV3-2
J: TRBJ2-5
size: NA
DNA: TGTGCCAGCAGCCAAGTCCCAGATCAAGAGACCCAGTACTTC
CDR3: CASSQVPDQETQYF

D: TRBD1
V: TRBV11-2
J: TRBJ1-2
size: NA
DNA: TGTGCCAGCAGCTTTTTTATCTCGGCAGGGGGCTATGGCTACACCTTC
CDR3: CASSFFISAGGYGYTF

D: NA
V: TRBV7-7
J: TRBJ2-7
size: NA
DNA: TGTGCCAGCAGCCCCAGGAGCGCGGGCTACGAGCAGTACTTC
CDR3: CASSPRSAGYEQYF

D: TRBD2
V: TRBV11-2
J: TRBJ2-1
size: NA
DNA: TGTGCCAGCAGCTCCCTTAGCGGGGTAGGCAATGAGCAGTTCTTC
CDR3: CASSSLSGVGNEQFF

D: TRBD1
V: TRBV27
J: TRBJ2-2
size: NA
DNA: TGTGCCAGCAGTTCGCTAGGACAGGGACAGGGGTTGGGGGAGCTGTTTTTT
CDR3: CASSSLGQGQGLGELFF

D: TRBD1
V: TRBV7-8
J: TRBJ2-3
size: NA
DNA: TGTGCCAGCAGCTTAGACAGGGGGCGGACAGATACGCAGTATTTT
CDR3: CASSLDRGRTDTQYF

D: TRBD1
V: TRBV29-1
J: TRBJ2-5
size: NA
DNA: TGCAGCGCCATCACAGGGGGGCTGACCCAGTACTTC
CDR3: CSAITGGLTQYF

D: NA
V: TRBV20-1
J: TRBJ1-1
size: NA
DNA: TGCAGTGCTTGGGGGACATTTGAAGCTTTCTTT
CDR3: CSAWGTFEAFF

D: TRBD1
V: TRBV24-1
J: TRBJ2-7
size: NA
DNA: TGTGCCACCAGTGATGCGGGACAGGCCTACGAGCAGTACTTC
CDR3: CATSDAGQAYEQYF

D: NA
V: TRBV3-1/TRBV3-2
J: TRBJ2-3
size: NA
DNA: TGTGCCAGCAGCCCGTTTAGCGGAAGTACGCAGTATTTT
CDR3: CASSPFSGSTQYF

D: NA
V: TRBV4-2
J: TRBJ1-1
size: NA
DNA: TGTGCCAGCAGCCAAGGGAGGAGAGCTTTCTTT
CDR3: CASSQGRRAFF

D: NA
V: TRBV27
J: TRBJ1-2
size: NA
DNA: TGTGCCAGCAGTTTATCGAGTGCGTTCTATGGCTACACCTTC
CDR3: CASSLSSAFYGYTF

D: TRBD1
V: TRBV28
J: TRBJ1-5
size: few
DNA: TGTGCCAGCAGTGCTACAGGGGGCCGACAGCCCCAGCATTTT
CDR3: CASSATGGRQPQHF

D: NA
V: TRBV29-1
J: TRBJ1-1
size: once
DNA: TGCAGCGTTACTCGGGGGTCTAACACTGAAGCTTTCTTT
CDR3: CSVTRGSNTEAFF

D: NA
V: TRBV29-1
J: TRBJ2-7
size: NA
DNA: TGCAGCGTTACCGGGGAAGGGTACGAGCAGTACTTC
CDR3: CSVTGEGYEQYF

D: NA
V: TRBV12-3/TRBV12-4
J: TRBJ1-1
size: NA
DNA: TGTGCCAGCAGTTTATCCGTTAACACTGAAGCTTTCTTT
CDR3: CASSLSVNTEAFF

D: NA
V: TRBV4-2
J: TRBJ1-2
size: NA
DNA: TGTGCCAGCAGCCAAGAAACAGGGACGTTAGGGGACTATGGCTACACCTTC
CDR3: CASSQETGTLGDYGYTF

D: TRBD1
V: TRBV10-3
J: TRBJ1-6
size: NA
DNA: TGTGCCATCAGCGCCCAGACAGGGAATTCACCCCTCCACTTT
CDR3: CAISAQTGNSPLHF

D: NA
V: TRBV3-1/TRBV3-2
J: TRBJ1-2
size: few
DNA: TGTGCCAGCACCCCTTCAGGGGCCAACTATGGCTACACCTTC
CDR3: CASTPSGANYGYTF

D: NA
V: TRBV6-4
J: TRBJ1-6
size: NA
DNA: TGTGCCAGCAGCCGGGAGTATAATTCACCCCTCCACTTT
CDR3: CASSREYNSPLHF

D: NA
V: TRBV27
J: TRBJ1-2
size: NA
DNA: TGTGCCAGCAGTAAGGGGGGGGCGCTAACCTATGGCTACACCTTC
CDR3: CASSKGGALTYGYTF

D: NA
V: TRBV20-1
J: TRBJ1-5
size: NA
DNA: TGCAGTGCTAGTCAGGGCAGACGCAATCAGCCCCAGCATTTT
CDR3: CSASQGRRNQPQHF

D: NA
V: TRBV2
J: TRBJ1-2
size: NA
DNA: TGTGCCAGCCTCTCAGGGTTCTATGGCTACACCTTC
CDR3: CASLSGFYGYTF

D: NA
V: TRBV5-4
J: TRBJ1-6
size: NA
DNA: TGTGCCAGCAGCTGGGACTGGTTTTCACCCCTCCACTTT
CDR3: CASSWDWFSPLHF

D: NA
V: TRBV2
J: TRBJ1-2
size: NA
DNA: TGTGCCAGCAGTGAAGCCCAGGGCCCTCTCGGAAGTGGCTACACCTTC
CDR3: CASSEAQGPLGSGYTF

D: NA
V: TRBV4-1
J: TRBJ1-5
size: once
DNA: TGCGCCAGCAGCCAAGCAAGCAATAGCAATCAGCCCCAGCATTTT
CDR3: CASSQASNSNQPQHF

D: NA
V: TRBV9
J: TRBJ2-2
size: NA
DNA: TGTGCCAGCAGCGGTCCTCAGGGAGGAGTCACCGGGGAGCTGTTTTTT
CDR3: CASSGPQGGVTGELFF

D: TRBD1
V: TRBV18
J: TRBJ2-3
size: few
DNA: TGTGCCAGCTCACAGAGACAGGGGGACAAAGATACGCAGTATTTT
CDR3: CASSQRQGDKDTQYF

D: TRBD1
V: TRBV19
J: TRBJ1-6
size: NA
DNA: TGTGCCAGTGAACAGGGACAGGCTAATTCACCCCTCCACTTT
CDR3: CASEQGQANSPLHF

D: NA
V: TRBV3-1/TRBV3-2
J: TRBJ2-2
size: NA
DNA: TGTGCCAGCAGCCACAAAAAACGGAGACTGGGGCCCTTCGCGAACACCGGGGAGCTGTTTTTT
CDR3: CASSHKKRRLGPFANTGELFF

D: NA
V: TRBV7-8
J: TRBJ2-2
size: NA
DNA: TGTGCCAGCAGCTTAGTCGGGGGGCGGAACACCGGGGAGCTGTTTTTT
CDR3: CASSLVGGRNTGELFF

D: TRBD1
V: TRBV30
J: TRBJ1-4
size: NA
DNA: TGTGCCTGGAGTTCGGACAGGGAAAAACTGTTTTTT
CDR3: CAWSSDREKLFF